A single sample gave rise to the 32 T cell receptor beta chains below, sequenced in a study of cytomegalovirus exposure and HLA in healthy donors. The PCR was carried out with 60 Vbeta primers and 13 Jbeta primers. Measured with immunoSEQ multiplex PCR; TCRdb has only the in-frame clones, and not every one. The repertoire holds 85,000 to 90,000 clones, with 65% to 80% as singletons. The sequencing input was PBMCs. The receptors were gathered from a man aged 25 to 45 in good health and CMV-seropositive.

This chain connects TRBV9 to TRBJ1-2; no clear D. Germline V CDR1 and CDR2: SGDLS, YYNGEE. Trimming stripped 3 bases from V and 4 bases from J, with 10 bases between. There are 13 residues in the CDR3. The CDR3 here is CASSAEGVYGYTF. In DNA, the CDR3 is TGTGCCAGCAGCGCAGAGGGTGTCTATGGCTACACCTTC.

This chain uses TRBV7-3 with TRBJ2-2; D is uncertain. V was shortened by 2 bases and J by 6 bases, with 7 bases between the two germline ends. The germline V gene has CDR1 SGHTA and CDR2 FQGTGA. CDR3 length: 13 amino acids. CDR3 in amino acids: CASSLLGPGELFF. The CDR3 nucleotides are TGTGCCAGCAGCTTACTAGGTCCCGGGGAGCTGTTTTTT. Using reference TRBV7-3 and TRBJ2-2 for the parts outside the CDR3, the full variable domain is GAGVSQTPSNKVTEKGKYVELRCDPISGHTALYWYRQSLGQGPEFLIYFQGTGAADDSGLPNDRFFAVRPEGSVSTLKIQRTERGDSAVYLCASSLLGPGELFFGEGSRLTVL.

The genes are TRBV2 and TRBJ2-2; 7 bases agree with TRBD1. The CDR3 has 15 amino acids. V gave up 6 bases and J gave up 8 bases; unmatched junction bases: 12. Germline V CDR1 and CDR2: SNHLY, FYNNEI. CDR3 region: CASSPGQRMAGELFF. Here the CDR3 DNA reads TGTGCCAGCAGCCCGGGACAGAGGATGGCGGGGGAGCTGTTTTTT.

The chain combines TRBV6-4 with TRBJ2-3, with TRBD2 identical over 8 bases. The V gene's germline CDR1 is MRHNA and CDR2 SNTAGT. The V gene end was trimmed by 0 bases and the J gene end by 2 bases; junction bases not matched to a gene: 1. This CDR3 is 15 amino acids long. For the CDR3, the DNA is TGTGCCAGCAGTGACTCTAGCGGGGCCACAGATACGCAGTATTTT. It encodes CASSDSSGATDTQYF.

The chain couples TRBV7-9 to TRBJ2-7; maybe TRBD1 (6 bases). This CDR3 is built from 15 residues. CDR1 is SEHNR, CDR2 FQNEAQ, per germline (reference sequence). Trimming pared 3 bases from V and 0 bases from J, leaving 12 bases between. CDR3 sequence: CASSFDRHSSYEQYF. The DNA of the CDR3 is TGTGCCAGCAGCTTCGACAGGCATTCCTCCTACGAGCAGTACTTC.

This clone was observed a single time. The rearrangement uses TRBV9 and TRBJ1-5, with TRBD1 matching 8 bases. This CDR3 spans 16 amino acids. The V gene end was trimmed by 7 bases and the J gene end by 7 bases; junction bases not matched to a gene: 16. The germline gives CDR1 SGDLS, CDR2 YYNGEE. The CDR3 nucleotides are TGTGCCAGCGCTAAAGACGGGACAGGAGGCTTCCAGCCCCAGCATTTT. This sequence encodes CASAKDGTGGFQPQHF.

The V call is TRBV7-9, the J call TRBJ1-4, with 7 bases aligning to TRBD1. CDR3 length: 15 amino acids. The trim removed 4 bases at V and 4 bases at J, leaving 6 bases unmatched. CDR1 and CDR2 (germline): SEHNR, FQNEAQ (reference sequence). The CDR3, as DNA: TGTGCCAGCAGCTCGGGGGACAGTCATAATGAAAAACTGTTTTTT. Translated: CASSSGDSHNEKLFF.

This clone appeared a few times. The chain carries TRBV6-5 and TRBJ1-3; TRBD1 agrees at 8 bases. The trim removed 2 bases at V and 8 bases at J, leaving 5 bases unmatched. The CDR3 totals 14 residues. The germline V gene encodes CDR1 MNHEY and CDR2 SVGAGI. The CDR3 nucleotides read TGTGCCAGCAGTTACCGGGACAGGCATTACACCATATATTTT. It encodes CASSYRDRHYTIYF.

The CDR3 nucleotides are TGTGCCAGTAGTCATGGGGGGGAAAGTCAGCCCCAGCATTTT. Translating it yields CASSHGGESQPQHF. The rearrangement joins TRBV19 to TRBJ1-5; the D gene is possibly TRBD1 (5 bases). Trimming pared 5 bases from V and 6 bases from J, leaving 14 bases between. CDR1 and CDR2 from the germline V gene are LNHDA and SQIVND (reference sequence). The CDR3 sequence is 14 residues long.

Concerning this clone itself: Compared with germline, one end of the junction differs, possibly owing to a read error. This sequence joins TRBV7-9 and TRBJ2-7; 12 bases fit TRBD2. In germline, CDR1 is SEHNR, CDR2 FQNEAQ (reference sequence). This CDR3 is 16 amino acids long. CDR3 in DNA: TGTTCCAGCAGCCCCAAGACTAGCGGGGGTTTCTACGAGCAGTACTTC. Translating it yields CSSSPKTSGGFYEQYF.

This chain links TRBV6-6 with TRBJ2-7, with D tentatively TRBD2 (5 bases). This CDR3 is built from 16 residues. V was trimmed by 0 bases and J by 7 bases, leaving 19 bases between them. Germline CDR1 reads MNHNY; CDR2 reads SVGAGI (reference sequence). For the CDR3, the DNA is TGTGCCAGCAGTTACTCCACTGACCCCCGAGCGGTTGAGCAGTACTTC. The encoded protein is CASSYSTDPRAVEQYF.

CDR3 loop: CSVGGAGQSSYEQYF. Written as DNA, the CDR3 is TGCAGCGTGGGAGGAGCGGGGCAAAGCTCCTACGAGCAGTACTTC. The chain recombines TRBV29-1 with TRBJ2-7, with TRBD2 matching 7 bases. The V segment lost 6 bases and the J segment 0 bases; nucleotides outside the gene matches: 11. The CDR3 has 15 amino acids. Looked up from germline, CDR1 is SQVTM and CDR2 is ANQGSEA.

As regards this clone: This sample also contains other DNA sequences that code for the same CDR3. The V call is TRBV6-6, the J call TRBJ1-2, with 7 bases that match TRBD1. The CDR3 is made up of 13 amino acids. Germline lookup yields CDR1 MNHNY and CDR2 SVGAGI (reference sequence). Trimming took 5 bases from V and 3 from J; bases not matched to a gene: 3. The CDR3 DNA reads TGTGCCAGCAGTCCCACAGGGGACTATGGCTACACCTTC. It encodes CASSPTGDYGYTF.

J is TRBJ2-3 and V is TRBV4-3; 7 bases fit TRBD2. The CDR3 loop spans 16 amino acids. With V trimmed by 1 base and J by 2 bases, 6 bases remained unmatched. The germline V gene has CDR1 LGHNA and CDR2 YSLEER. The chain's CDR3 is CASSQGGGGYTDTQYF. CDR3 nucleotide sequence: TGCGCCAGCAGCCAAGGTGGCGGGGGTTACACAGATACGCAGTATTTT.

V usage is TRBV4-3 and J usage is TRBJ1-6, with D possibly TRBD1 on 6 matching bases. V lost 1 base and J 8 bases, leaving 9 bases between the germline ends. The CDR3 loop spans 14 amino acids. Germline CDR1 LGHNA, CDR2 YSLEER. Here the CDR3 reads CASSQGTGYSPLHF. CDR3 nucleotide sequence: TGCGCCAGCAGCCAAGGTACAGGGTATTCACCCCTCCACTTT.

This clone showed up just a few times. The chain joins TRBV4-1 to TRBJ2-7, with 10 bases identical to TRBD2. Germline V gene data show CDR1 as MGHRA and CDR2 as YSYEKL. The CDR3 sequence is 14 residues long. The J segment lost 4 bases and the V segment lost 5 bases, leaving 5 bases of the junction unmatched. The CDR3 spells CASSTTSGAYEQYF. The CDR3, as DNA: TGCGCCAGCAGCACTACTAGCGGGGCGTACGAGCAGTACTTC.

V and J are TRBV13 and TRBJ1-3; TRBD1 agrees at 12 bases. This CDR3 is built from 17 residues. Germline trimming cut 5 bases from V and 0 bases from J; bases unmatched to any gene: 5. Germline-derived CDR1 and CDR2 are PRHDT and FYEKMQ (reference sequence). The CDR3 sequence: CASSPGTGGLSGNTIYF. CDR3 bases: TGTGCCAGCAGCCCGGGGACAGGGGGCCTCTCTGGAAACACCATATATTTT.

This clone has only a few counts. The CDR3 here is CASTLGGGRETQYF. The CDR3 coding sequence is TGTGCCAGTACCCTCGGAGGCGGGCGGGAGACCCAGTACTTC. This chain links TRBV19 with TRBJ2-5; weak D call: TRBD2 (5 bases). The CDR3 contains 14 residues. V lost 7 bases, J lost 5 bases, and 17 bases lay in between. CDR1 is LNHDA and CDR2 is SQIVND in the germline V gene (reference sequence).

In this sample, this clone turned up once. This chain connects TRBV7-9 to TRBJ2-1; the match to TRBD2 covers 12 bases. J was trimmed by 3 bases and V by 4 bases; bases with no gene match: 4. The CDR3 extends over 16 amino acids. CDR1 and CDR2 from the germline V gene are SEHNR and FQNEAQ (reference sequence). This chain's CDR3 is CASSSRLAGDYNEQFF. CDR3 DNA: TGTGCCAGCAGCTCGCGACTAGCGGGGGACTACAATGAGCAGTTCTTC.

The rearrangement joins TRBV23-1 to TRBJ2-6; D call uncertain. TRBV23-1 carries the ORF label, with uncertain function. V was cut by 2 bases and J by 2 bases, with 22 bases left in between. The CDR3 covers 20 residues. The CDR3 protein is CASSQLYHPGPLPGANVLTF. CDR3 nucleotide sequence: TGCGCCAGCAGTCAACTATACCACCCCGGTCCTCTCCCTGGGGCCAACGTCCTGACTTTC.

This clone has a handful of counts. The chain employs TRBV28 and TRBJ1-4; D is undetermined. Trimming left V 5 bases short and J 3 bases short, with 7 bases between. The CDR3 length is 13 residues. Per the germline V gene, CDR1 is MDHEN and CDR2 is SYDVKM. The chain's CDR3 is CASSGEPNEKLFF. CDR3 nucleotide sequence: TGTGCCAGCAGTGGGGAGCCTAATGAAAAACTGTTTTTT.

The V gene is TRBV5-4, the J gene TRBJ2-3; weak D call: TRBD1 (6 bases). This CDR3 has 15 amino acids. Germline-derived CDR1 and CDR2 are SGHNT and YYREEE (reference sequence). V was shortened by 4 bases and J by 6 bases, with 18 bases between the two germline ends. The CDR3 here is CASSPTQGKGDTQYF. DNA of the CDR3: TGTGCCAGCAGCCCCACACAGGGAAAGGGTGATACGCAGTATTTT.

The table lists this clone with a few counts. This chain connects TRBV28 to TRBJ1-2; TRBD1 agrees at 9 bases. CDR3 length equals 14 residues. Losses at the gene ends were 4 bases for V and 7 bases for J; bases not matched to a gene: 7. Germline CDR1 is MDHEN and CDR2 is SYDVKM. CDR3 DNA: TGTGCCAGCAGTTCGACAGGGGGTTCAGCTGGCTACACCTTC. It encodes CASSSTGGSAGYTF.

V usage is TRBV7-3 and J usage is TRBJ1-6; D is ambiguous. The length of the CDR3 is 13 residues. Germline V gene data show CDR1 as SGHTA and CDR2 as FQGTGA. Deletions cut 2 bases from V and 6 bases from J, with 5 bases between. In nucleotides, the CDR3 is TGTGCCAGCAGCTTAGGCAGTAATTCACCCCTCCACTTT. Encoded protein: CASSLGSNSPLHF. The complete variable domain, with remaining parts taken from reference TRBV7-3 and TRBJ1-6, reads GAGVSQTPSNKVTEKGKYVELRCDPISGHTALYWYRQSLGQGPEFLIYFQGTGAADDSGLPNDRFFAVRPEGSVSTLKIQRTERGDSAVYLCASSLGSNSPLHFGNGTRLTVT.

The chain employs TRBV19 and TRBJ2-7, with 10 bases matching TRBD2. Germline values: CDR1 LNHDA, CDR2 SQIVND (reference sequence). Trimming removed 1 base from V and 3 bases from J; junction bases left unmatched: 3. The CDR3 consists of 15 residues. CDR3 in DNA: TGTGCCAGTAGTATAGGGACTAGCGGAGTCTACGAGCAGTACTTC. The encoded protein is CASSIGTSGVYEQYF.

The chain links TRBV5-4 to TRBJ2-7; 8 nucleotides agree with TRBD2. CDR3 length: 15 residues. The junction had 8 bases not matched to a gene; V was cut back by 5 bases and J by 1 base. Germline CDR1 SGHNT, CDR2 YYREEE (reference sequence). The chain's CDR3 is CASRQIAGPSYEQYF. CDR3 sequence (DNA): TGTGCCAGCAGGCAGATAGCGGGGCCATCCTACGAGCAGTACTTC.

This clone has a handful of counts. The gene calls are TRBV30 and TRBJ1-2; perhaps TRBD1 as D (5 bases). Trimming left V 0 bases short and J 6 bases short, with 17 bases between. The germline V gene has CDR1 GTSNPN and CDR2 SVGIG (reference sequence). The CDR3 runs to 15 residues. CDR3 nucleotides: TGTGCCTGGAGTGTACTCGGCTCCCCCAGGGATGGCTACACCTTC. It is translated as CAWSVLGSPRDGYTF.

J is TRBJ1-1 and V is TRBV30, with D tentatively TRBD1 (5 bases). Germline V CDR1 and CDR2: GTSNPN, SVGIG (reference sequence). Trimming stripped 1 base from V and 4 bases from J, with 22 bases between. This CDR3 spans 17 amino acids. CDR3 loop: CAWSERSRVGASTEAFF. The CDR3, as DNA: TGTGCCTGGAGTGAGAGGAGCAGGGTAGGGGCCAGCACTGAAGCTTTCTTT. Full variable domain (remainder filled in from reference TRBV30 and TRBJ1-1): SQTIHQWPATLVQPVGSPLSLECTVEGTSNPNLYWYRQAAGRGLQLLFYSVGIGQISSEVPQNLSASRPQDRQFILSSKKLLLSDSGFYLCAWSERSRVGASTEAFFGQGTRLTVV.

V is TRBV27 and J is TRBJ2-7, with D perhaps TRBD2 (6 bases). Germline lookup yields CDR1 MNHEY and CDR2 SMNVEV (reference sequence). V dropped 3 bases and J dropped 3 bases, with 15 bases sitting between them. The CDR3 sequence is 15 residues long. The CDR3 sequence is CASSFGTATNYEQYF. The CDR3 nucleotides are TGTGCCAGCAGTTTCGGGACTGCCACCAACTACGAGCAGTACTTC.

The genes are TRBV28 and TRBJ2-7, with 11 bases aligning to TRBD1. The CDR3 is 19 residues long. Germline V gives CDR1 MDHEN, CDR2 SYDVKM. Unmatched junction bases numbered 20, after V lost 6 bases and J lost 4 bases. CDR3 region: CASSPNSGTGGLFGYEQYF. CDR3 DNA sequence: TGTGCCAGCAGCCCGAATTCCGGGACAGGGGGTCTTTTCGGTTACGAGCAGTACTTC. Drawing the rest from reference TRBV28 and TRBJ2-7, the complete variable domain is DVKVTQSSRYLVKRTGEKVFLECVQDMDHENMFWYRQDPGLGLRLIYFSYDVKMKEKGDIPEGYSVSREKKERFSLILESASTNQTSMYLCASSPNSGTGGLFGYEQYFGPGTRLTVT.

The rearrangement joins TRBV7-3 to TRBJ2-1; 11 nucleotides line up with TRBD2. CDR1 is SGHTA, CDR2 FQGTGA, per germline. The V segment lost 4 bases and the J segment 0 bases; nucleotides outside the gene matches: 14. The CDR3 has 20 residues. The chain's CDR3 is CASSSRSGGARGSSYNEQFF. CDR3 DNA: TGTGCCAGCAGCTCCCGTAGCGGGGGGGCCCGGGGCAGCTCCTACAATGAGCAGTTCTTC. The full variable domain, in which reference TRBV7-3 and TRBJ2-1 provide the parts outside the CDR3, is GAGVSQTPSNKVTEKGKYVELRCDPISGHTALYWYRQSLGQGPEFLIYFQGTGAADDSGLPNDRFFAVRPEGSVSTLKIQRTERGDSAVYLCASSSRSGGARGSSYNEQFFGPGTRLTVL.

The table lists this clone with a count of one. The rearrangement joins TRBV27 to TRBJ1-6, with D possibly TRBD1 on 5 matching bases. Germline CDR1 is MNHEY and CDR2 is SMNVEV (reference sequence). V shed 0 bases and J shed 7 bases, with 19 bases lying between them. CDR3 length: 18 residues. In nucleotides, the CDR3 is TGTGCCAGCAGTTTATCTCCCTCCGGGGGGGGAGCAAATTCACCCCTCCACTTT. Its protein is CASSLSPSGGGANSPLHF.